The 29 T cell receptor beta chains given below trace back to one sample, sequenced in a study of CD8+ T cells in alopecia areata. RNA extraction was followed by reverse transcription into cDNA, which acted as the sequencing template. Libraries were prepared by immunoSEQ multiplex PCR; TCRdb keeps only in-frame clonotypes and omits some of them. The table includes around 190,000 clones, about 56% detected once. The sample taken for sequencing was CD8+ T cells sorted from blood. The origin of the receptors is a human donor in good health.

The chain has TRBV25-1 and TRBJ1-4; the D is unclear. Between the trimmed V and J ends, which lost 1 base and 0 bases, there was a span of 6 bases. CDR3 length equals 15 residues. The V gene's germline CDR1 is MGHDK and CDR2 SYGVNS. CDR3 sequence (DNA): TGTGCCAGCAGTGAATTAGATGCAACTAATGAAAAACTGTTTTTT. This codes for CASSELDATNEKLFF. The entire variable domain, with the rest obtained from reference TRBV25-1 and TRBJ1-4, is as follows: EADIYQTPRYLVIGTGKKITLECSQTMGHDKMYWYQQDPGMELHLIHYSYGVNSTEKGDLSSESTVSRIRTEHFPLTLESARPSHTSQYLCASSELDATNEKLFFGSGTQLSVL.

The CDR3 loop reads CSAKSTEAFF. The CDR3 region has the DNA TGCAGCGCCAAAAGCACTGAAGCTTTCTTT. V usage is TRBV29-1 and J usage is TRBJ1-1; unclear D gene. Germline V lookup: CDR1 SQVTM, CDR2 ANQGSEA. The germline V and J ends were trimmed by 7 bases and 4 bases, with 7 bases remaining between them. CDR3 length equals 10 residues.

The chain uses TRBV14 and TRBJ1-1; D gene uncertain. V gave up 6 bases and J gave up 7 bases, with 18 bases separating them. This CDR3 spans 14 amino acids. The V gene's germline CDR1 is SGHDN and CDR2 FVKESK. The CDR3 protein is CASSLSADTIEAFF. Written as DNA, the CDR3 is TGTGCCAGCAGTCTGTCCGCTGACACAATTGAAGCTTTCTTT. The full variable domain, its missing parts supplied by reference TRBV14 and TRBJ1-1, is EAGVTQFPSHSVIEKGQTVTLRCDPISGHDNLYWYRRVMGKEIKFLLHFVKESKQDESGMPNNRFLAERTGGTYSTLKVQPAELEDSGVYFCASSLSADTIEAFFGQGTRLTVV.

The chain uses TRBV7-9 and TRBJ1-1; no definite D call. The CDR3 is 14 amino acids. Germline V gene data show CDR1 as SEHNR and CDR2 as FQNEAQ (reference sequence). With 5 bases removed from V and 0 bases from J, the gap between germline ends came to 10 bases. CDR3 loop: CASSPSAMNTEAFF. For the CDR3, the DNA is TGTGCCAGCAGCCCCTCCGCCATGAACACTGAAGCTTTCTTT.

This sequence joins TRBV29-1 and TRBJ1-1; possibly TRBD1 for D (5 bases). Germline V gives CDR1 SQVTM, CDR2 ANQGSEA. The CDR3 runs 13 residues. V dropped 7 bases and J dropped 2 bases, with 14 bases sitting between them. CDR3 sequence reads: CSGLRGDNTEAFF. CDR3 bases: TGCAGCGGTTTAAGGGGCGATAACACTGAAGCTTTCTTT.

This clone was recorded a few times. The rearrangement links TRBV5-6 to TRBJ1-1; TRBD1 aligns across 7 bases. V dropped 3 bases and J dropped 0; count of bases not matched to a gene: 2. Germline CDR1 is SGHDT and CDR2 is YYEEEE. The CDR3 has 14 amino acids. The CDR3 sequence is CASSWDRLNTEAFF. For the CDR3, the DNA is TGTGCCAGCAGCTGGGACAGACTGAACACTGAAGCTTTCTTT.

CDR3 sequence: CASSQDEQGPSYGYTF. The CDR3 bases are TGTGCCAGCAGCCAAGACGAGCAGGGGCCCTCATATGGCTACACCTTC. The chain couples TRBV14 to TRBJ1-2, with D possibly TRBD1 on 6 matching bases. The germline V gene has CDR1 SGHDN and CDR2 FVKESK. V was shortened by 0 bases and J by 5 bases, with 16 bases between the two germline ends. The CDR3 covers 16 residues.

In its sample, this clone was seen a few times. The chain has TRBV7-3 and TRBJ2-1; a possible D gene is TRBD2 (5 bases). CDR1 is SGHTA, CDR2 FQGTGA, per germline. Trimming removed 5 bases at V and 5 bases at J, with 25 bases between. There are 18 residues in the CDR3. CDR3 sequence: CASSPSELDWLKHNEQFF. Here the CDR3 DNA reads TGTGCCAGCAGCCCCTCCGAACTGGACTGGCTGAAACACAATGAGCAGTTCTTC.

The chain employs TRBV5-1 and TRBJ2-5; D is ambiguous. CDR1 is SGHRS and CDR2 is YFSETQ in the germline V gene. V gave up 0 bases and J gave up 5 bases, with 11 bases separating them. The CDR3 length is 14 residues. The CDR3 coding sequence is TGCGCCAGCAGCTTGGAGAGGATTTGGGAGACCCAGTACTTC. Amino acids: CASSLERIWETQYF. Together with reference TRBV5-1 and TRBJ2-5, the CDR3 gives the full variable domain: KAGVTQTPRYLIKTRGQQVTLSCSPISGHRSVSWYQQTPGQGLQFLFEYFSETQRNKGNFPGRFSGRQFSNSRSEMNVSTLELGDSALYLCASSLERIWETQYFGPGTRLLVL.

This clone was detected many times. The chain recombines TRBV5-6 with TRBJ1-6; no definite D call. Per germline, CDR1 SGHDT and CDR2 YYEEEE. The CDR3 loop spans 14 amino acids. Trimming stripped 0 bases from V and 9 bases from J, with 10 bases between. The CDR3, as DNA: TGTGCCAGCAGCTTGGCCTCTCGGGGTTCACCCCTCCACTTT. This translates into CASSLASRGSPLHF.

This clone turned up a few times. The chain links TRBV29-1 to TRBJ1-1; 7 bases match TRBD1. V lost 8 bases and J lost 1; bases outside the gene matches: 13. CDR1 is SQVTM and CDR2 is ANQGSEA in the germline V gene. The CDR3 extends over 15 amino acids. The CDR3 sequence: CSFGQAVTANTEAFF. The CDR3 DNA is TGCAGCTTCGGACAGGCTGTTACGGCGAACACTGAAGCTTTCTTT.

V gene TRBV4-1 combines with J gene TRBJ1-2; unclear D gene. The CDR3 is made up of 15 amino acids. CDR1 is MGHRA, CDR2 YSYEKL, per germline. V lost 0 bases and J lost 10, with 18 bases in between. DNA for the CDR3: TGCGCCAGCAGCCAAGATCTGACGTTGTTTATGGCCTACACCTTC. It yields the protein CASSQDLTLFMAYTF.

This clone was detected only a few times. The chain recombines TRBV14 with TRBJ2-1; D not certain. Germline CDR1 is SGHDN and CDR2 is FVKESK. The CDR3 runs 14 residues. V shed 3 bases and J shed 8 bases, with 14 bases lying between them. CDR3 loop: CASSQPTWADEQFF. DNA for the CDR3: TGTGCCAGCAGCCAGCCCACATGGGCCGATGAGCAGTTCTTC.

To note about this clone: The same CDR3 is also encoded by other DNA sequences in this sample. This chain uses TRBV27 with TRBJ2-7, with D maybe TRBD2 (6 bases). The CDR3 is 13 residues long. Germline V gene sequence: CDR1 MNHEY, CDR2 SMNVEV (reference sequence). Trimming stripped 0 bases from V and 3 bases from J, with 6 bases between. CDR3 sequence: CASSLSSGYEQYF. CDR3 DNA sequence: TGTGCCAGCAGTTTATCTAGCGGCTACGAGCAGTACTTC.

The chain employs TRBV29-1 and TRBJ2-5, with 9 nucleotides matching TRBD2. This CDR3 contains 15 residues. Trimming removed 1 base from V and 0 bases from J; junction bases left unmatched: 3. CDR1 is SQVTM and CDR2 is ANQGSEA in the germline V gene. The CDR3 DNA follows: TGCAGCGTTGAAGTCAGCGGGGGGTACCAAGAGACCCAGTACTTC. Residues: CSVEVSGGYQETQYF.

The V and J genes are TRBV18 and TRBJ2-1; D uncertain. In germline, CDR1 is KGHSH, CDR2 LQKENI. This CDR3 is 11 amino acids long. The V and J ends lost 7 bases and 6 bases respectively, with 7 bases between them. The CDR3 reads CASLHSNEQFF. CDR3 coding DNA: TGTGCCAGCTTGCATTCCAATGAGCAGTTCTTC.

The chain recombines TRBV5-6 with TRBJ1-6, with D unclear. The germline V and J ends were trimmed by 0 bases and 0 bases, with 4 bases remaining between them. The CDR3 is 15 amino acids. Per the germline V gene, CDR1 is SGHDT and CDR2 is YYEEEE. The CDR3: CASSLGGSYNSPLHF. CDR3 coding DNA: TGTGCCAGCAGCTTGGGGGGCTCCTATAATTCACCCCTCCACTTT.

The chain employs TRBV6-5 and TRBJ2-7, with D unclear. CDR1 is MNHEY, CDR2 SVGAGI, per germline. Trimming shortened V by 6 bases and J by 5 bases, and 20 bases separated the two germline ends. This CDR3 has 15 residues. This chain's CDR3 is CASSHYPGSLDEQYF. The CDR3 DNA reads TGTGCCAGCAGCCACTATCCGGGCTCCCTGGACGAGCAGTACTTC.

This clone was observed a few times. The V gene is TRBV4-1, the J gene TRBJ1-6; D gene uncertain. In germline, CDR1 is MGHRA, CDR2 YSYEKL. CDR3 length: 15 residues. Trimming stripped 0 bases from V and 7 bases from J, with 10 bases between. The CDR3 DNA reads TGCGCCAGCAGCCAAGACTCGGGGATCAATTCACCCCTCCACTTT. Protein: CASSQDSGINSPLHF.

The chain employs TRBV13 and TRBJ1-2, with TRBD1 identical over 9 bases. Germline loops: CDR1 PRHDT, CDR2 FYEKMQ (reference sequence). The junction had 3 bases not matched to a gene; V was cut back by 3 bases and J by 4 bases. The CDR3 covers 14 residues. The CDR3 DNA sequence: TGTGCCAGCAGCTTCGACAGGGGGGTCTATGGCTACACCTTC. Amino acids: CASSFDRGVYGYTF.

This clone was seen a handful of times. The chain joins TRBV27 to TRBJ2-4; no clear D gene. Germline CDR1 is MNHEY and CDR2 is SMNVEV (reference sequence). V dropped 6 bases and J dropped 0 bases, with 12 bases sitting between them. CDR3 length equals 15 residues. The CDR3 sequence is CASSPVGPAKNIQYF. CDR3 in DNA: TGTGCCAGCAGCCCAGTGGGTCCAGCCAAAAACATTCAGTACTTC.

The gene calls are TRBV15 and TRBJ2-5; the match to TRBD2 covers 9 bases. The CDR3 consists of 14 residues. V was pared by 9 bases and J by 2 bases, with 7 bases of the junction left unmatched. Germline V lookup: CDR1 LNHNV, CDR2 YYDKDF (reference sequence). The CDR3 DNA is TGTGCCACTAAGGCTAGCGGGGAGCAAGAGACCCAGTACTTC. Amino acid sequence: CATKASGEQETQYF.

The CDR3 spells CSVDRGKAYNEQFF. The CDR3, as DNA: TGCAGCGTTGATCGGGGGAAGGCCTACAATGAGCAGTTCTTC. The V and J genes are TRBV29-1 and TRBJ2-1; a weak D match, TRBD2 (6 bases). Trimming took off 3 bases at V and 2 bases at J, with 11 bases between the two ends. The germline V gene has CDR1 SQVTM and CDR2 ANQGSEA. This CDR3 comprises 14 residues.

The CDR3 DNA is TGTGCCAGCAGTCCCACGGGGGGGCGATCTGAAAAACTGTTTTTT. The encoded protein is CASSPTGGRSEKLFF. The rearrangement uses TRBV7-2 and TRBJ1-4, with D possibly matching TRBD1 (6 bases). The CDR3 runs 15 residues. CDR1 is SGHTA, CDR2 FQGNSA, per germline. V lost 6 bases and J lost 7, with 18 bases in between.

This clone has just a few counts. V usage is TRBV7-9 and J usage is TRBJ1-4; D ambiguous. The CDR3 has 17 residues. From germline, CDR1 is SEHNR and CDR2 FQNEAQ (reference sequence). V was clipped by 1 base and J by 8 bases, with 20 bases between them. The CDR3 loop reads CASSLEGRLEGREKLFF. DNA of the CDR3: TGTGCCAGCAGCTTAGAAGGAAGGTTGGAGGGCAGGGAAAAACTGTTTTTT.

The chain couples TRBV9 to TRBJ2-6; no definite D call. Germline V gives CDR1 SGDLS, CDR2 YYNGEE. The V end lost 1 base, the J end lost 2 bases, and 10 bases lay between the germline ends. This CDR3 is 16 amino acids long. This CDR3 reads CASSVTPSTGANVLTF. DNA of the CDR3: TGTGCCAGCAGCGTAACTCCCTCAACTGGGGCCAACGTCCTGACTTTC.

This clone was recorded only once. The chain employs TRBV9 and TRBJ1-1, with D unresolved. V was cut by 3 bases and J by 4 bases, with 10 bases left in between. CDR1 and CDR2 from the germline V gene are SGDLS and YYNGEE. The CDR3 runs 13 residues. CDR3 sequence (DNA): TGTGCCAGCAGCGCAGTGCACCGCACTGAAGCTTTCTTT. It yields the protein CASSAVHRTEAFF.

This chain links TRBV7-9 with TRBJ1-2; D not resolved. Germline CDR1 reads SEHNR; CDR2 reads FQNEAQ (reference sequence). The CDR3 length is 16 residues. The V end was cut by 5 bases, the J end by 5 bases, with 21 bases between. CDR3 nucleotides: TGTGCCAGCAGCACTAGCCCCGGGCCCAAGTTTTATGGCTACACCTTC. Its translation: CASSTSPGPKFYGYTF.

CDR3 protein: CSATGINEQFF. The DNA of the CDR3 is TGCAGTGCTACGGGGATAAATGAGCAGTTCTTC. This chain connects TRBV20-1 to TRBJ2-1; a weak D match, TRBD2 (5 bases). This CDR3 region has 11 residues. V was trimmed by 4 bases and J by 7 bases, leaving 8 bases between them. Looked up from germline, CDR1 is DFQATT and CDR2 is SNEGSKA (reference sequence).